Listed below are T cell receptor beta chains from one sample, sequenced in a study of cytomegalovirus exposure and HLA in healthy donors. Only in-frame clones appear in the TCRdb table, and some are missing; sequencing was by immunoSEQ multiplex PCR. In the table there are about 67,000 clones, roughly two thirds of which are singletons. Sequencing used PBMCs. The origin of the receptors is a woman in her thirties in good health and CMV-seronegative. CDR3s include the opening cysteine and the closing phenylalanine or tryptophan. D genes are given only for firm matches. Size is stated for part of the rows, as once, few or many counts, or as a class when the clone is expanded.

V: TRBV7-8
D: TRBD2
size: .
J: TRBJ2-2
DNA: TGTGCCAGCAGCTTAGGACAGCGGGGGGTTTTAACCGGGGAGCTGTTTTTT
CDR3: CASSLGQRGVLTGELFF

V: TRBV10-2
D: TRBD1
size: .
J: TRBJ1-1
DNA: TGCGCCAGCAGTGAGGGGACAGCTAACACTGAAGCTTTCTTT
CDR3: CASSEGTANTEAFF

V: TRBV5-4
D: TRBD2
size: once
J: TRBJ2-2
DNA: TGTGCCAGCAGCTTGGGTACCCGACTAGCCGCCGGGGAGCTGTTTTTT
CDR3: CASSLGTRLAAGELFF

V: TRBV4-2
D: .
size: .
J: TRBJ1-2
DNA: TGTGCCAGCAGCCAAGAATTCAGTCCGTCGAACTATGGCTACACCTTC
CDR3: CASSQEFSPSNYGYTF

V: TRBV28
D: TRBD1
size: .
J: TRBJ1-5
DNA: TGTGCCAGCAGCCGACAGGGGGCCAACAATCAGCCCCAGCATTTT
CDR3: CASSRQGANNQPQHF

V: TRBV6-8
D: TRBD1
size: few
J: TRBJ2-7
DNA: TGTGCCAGCAGGGGGGGGACAGGGTCCCGCGAGCAGTACTTC
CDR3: CASRGGTGSREQYF

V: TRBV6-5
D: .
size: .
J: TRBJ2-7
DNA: TGTGCCAGCAGCCCGGGGGGCACCGAGCAGTACTTC
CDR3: CASSPGGTEQYF

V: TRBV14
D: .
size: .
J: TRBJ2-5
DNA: TGTGCCAGCAGCCAAGCCCTCCCACAGGGATCGAGGGAGACCCAGTACTTC
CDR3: CASSQALPQGSRETQYF

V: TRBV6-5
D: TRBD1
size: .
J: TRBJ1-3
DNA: TGTGCCATCAGTGGGACAGACTCTGGAAACACCATATATTTT
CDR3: CAISGTDSGNTIYF

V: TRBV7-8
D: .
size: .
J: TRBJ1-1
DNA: TGTGCCAGCAGCTTAGCAATGGCGCGAGGGACTGAAGCTTTCTTT
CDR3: CASSLAMARGTEAFF

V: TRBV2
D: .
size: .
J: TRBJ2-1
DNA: TGTGCCAGCAGTGAACGGGGGGCGGGGTACAATGAGCAGTTCTTC
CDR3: CASSERGAGYNEQFF

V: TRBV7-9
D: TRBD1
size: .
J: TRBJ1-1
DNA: TGTTCCAGCAGCTTCTTACAGGGGACATTGAACACTGAAGCTTTCTTT
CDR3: CSSSFLQGTLNTEAFF

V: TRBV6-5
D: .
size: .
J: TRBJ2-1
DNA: TGTGCCAGCAGTTATCTCGAGGGCAATGAGCAGTTCTTC
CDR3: CASSYLEGNEQFF

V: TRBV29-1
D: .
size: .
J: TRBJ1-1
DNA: TGCAGCGTGCCAGGGTTAGGGAACACTGAAGCTTTCTTT
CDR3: CSVPGLGNTEAFF

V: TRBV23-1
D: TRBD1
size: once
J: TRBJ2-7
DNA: TGCGCCAGCAGTCACTCGCCGGGACAGGTATCCTTCTACGAGCAGTACTTC
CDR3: CASSHSPGQVSFYEQYF

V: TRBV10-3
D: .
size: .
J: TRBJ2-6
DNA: TGTGCCATCAGGGGGGGGCGGGGGGCCAACGTCCTGACTTTC
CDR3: CAIRGGRGANVLTF

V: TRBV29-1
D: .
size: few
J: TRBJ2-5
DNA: TGCAGCGTTGAAGATCAGCCTAGTGGGAGCGGGGAGACCCAGTACTTC
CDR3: CSVEDQPSGSGETQYF

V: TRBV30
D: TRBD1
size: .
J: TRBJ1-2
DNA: TGTGCCTGGATGCCCCGGACAGGGAACTATGGCTACACCTTC
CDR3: CAWMPRTGNYGYTF

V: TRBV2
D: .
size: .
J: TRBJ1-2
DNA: TGTGCCAGCAGGGACGGGGGGGGCATTGGCTACACCTTC
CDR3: CASRDGGGIGYTF

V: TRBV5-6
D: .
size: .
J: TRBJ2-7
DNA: TGTGCCAGCAGCTTGGGGCCAACGGGGACTTACGAGCAGTACTTC
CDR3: CASSLGPTGTYEQYF

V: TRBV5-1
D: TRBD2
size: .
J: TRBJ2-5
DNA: TGCGCCAGCAGCCCCGGACTAGCGGGGGCACAAGAGACCCAGTACTTC
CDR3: CASSPGLAGAQETQYF

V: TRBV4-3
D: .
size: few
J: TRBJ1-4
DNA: TGCGCCAGCAGCCAGGGACTGGCTAATGAAAAACTGTTTTTT
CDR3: CASSQGLANEKLFF

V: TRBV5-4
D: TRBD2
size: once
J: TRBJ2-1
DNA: TGTGCCAGCAGCTTGGGGGCGGGGGGGACATACAATGAGCAGTTCTTC
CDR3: CASSLGAGGTYNEQFF

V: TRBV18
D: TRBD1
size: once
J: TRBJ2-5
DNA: TGTGCCAGCTCACCTGGACAGGGGATGGAGACCCAGTACTTC
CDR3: CASSPGQGMETQYF

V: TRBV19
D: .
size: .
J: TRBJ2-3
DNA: TGTGCCACCCGACAAAGCACAGATACGCAGTATTTT
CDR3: CATRQSTDTQYF

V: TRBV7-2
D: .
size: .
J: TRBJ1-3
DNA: TGTGCCAGCAGCTTAGTCTACTCGGGGAGGTCTGGAAACACCATATATTTT
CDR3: CASSLVYSGRSGNTIYF

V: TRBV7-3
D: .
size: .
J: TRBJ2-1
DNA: TGTGCCAGCAGCTGGTCAACCGGTTATGAGCAGTTCTTC
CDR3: CASSWSTGYEQFF

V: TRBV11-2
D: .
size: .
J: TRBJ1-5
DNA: TGTGCCAGCAGCTTAGGGGTCGGGTGGCCCCAGCATTTT
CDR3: CASSLGVGWPQHF